Listed below are T cell receptor beta chains from one sample, sequenced in a study of T-cell memory formation after mild COVID-19. One entry per CDR3 protein results from TCRdb running MiXCR on the 5' RACE reads. The sample holds around 180,000 distinct CDR3 sequences, approximately 16% seen once. The sequencing sample was made of PBMCs or a T cell subset sorted from them (not recorded which). The receptor set was obtained from an adult woman who had mild COVID-19 (a few samples of this study predate the infection). Cell type and time point are not known. The CDR3 runs from the conserved cysteine through the conserved F or W. The order of the fields is V gene, J gene, D gene, clone size, CDR3 protein, CDR3 DNA. The D gene is left open where the match is weak. The size of a clone is reported for some rows only, either as once, few or many, or as a class for expanded clones.

v_gene: TRBV12-3/TRBV12-4; j_gene: TRBJ2-7; d_gene: .; abundance: many; CDR3aa: CASSPRQVSYEQYF; CDR3nt: TGTGCCAGCAGTCCCAGACAGGTCTCCTACGAGCAGTACTTC
v_gene: TRBV12-3/TRBV12-4; j_gene: TRBJ2-7; d_gene: .; abundance: .; CDR3aa: CASSIRSGGPYEQYF; CDR3nt: TGTGCCAGCAGTATCCGTAGCGGAGGGCCCTACGAGCAGTACTTC
v_gene: TRBV12-3/TRBV12-4; j_gene: TRBJ2-7; d_gene: .; abundance: .; CDR3aa: CASSVGFEQYF; CDR3nt: TGTGCCAGCAGTGTCGGGTTCGAGCAGTACTTC
v_gene: TRBV20-1; j_gene: TRBJ2-5; d_gene: .; abundance: few; CDR3aa: CSAYTRDQETQYF; CDR3nt: TGCAGTGCTTACACGCGCGATCAAGAGACCCAGTACTTC
v_gene: TRBV9; j_gene: TRBJ2-7; d_gene: .; abundance: few; CDR3aa: CASSPTGSGPRSDEQYF; CDR3nt: TGTGCCAGCAGTCCTACCGGGAGCGGGCCCCGAAGTGACGAGCAGTACTTC
v_gene: TRBV7-9; j_gene: TRBJ2-7; d_gene: TRBD2; abundance: few; CDR3aa: CASSPERATSGRWSPYEQYF; CDR3nt: TGTGCCAGCAGCCCTGAGAGGGCGACTAGCGGGAGGTGGAGCCCCTACGAGCAGTACTTC
v_gene: TRBV4-1; j_gene: TRBJ1-1; d_gene: TRBD1; abundance: many; CDR3aa: CASSSLGDRVMNTEAFF; CDR3nt: TGCGCCAGCAGCTCCCTAGGGGACAGGGTAATGAACACTGAAGCTTTCTTT
v_gene: TRBV7-2; j_gene: TRBJ1-5; d_gene: .; abundance: .; CDR3aa: CASSFSYSNQPQHF; CDR3nt: TGTGCCAGCAGCTTCTCGTATAGCAATCAGCCCCAGCATTTT
v_gene: TRBV12-3/TRBV12-4; j_gene: TRBJ1-2; d_gene: .; abundance: .; CDR3aa: CASSLLFGKVEAGYGYTF; CDR3nt: TGTGCCAGCAGTTTATTATTCGGGAAGGTCGAAGCTGGGTATGGCTACACCTTC
v_gene: TRBV6-2/TRBV6-3; j_gene: TRBJ2-5; d_gene: .; abundance: .; CDR3aa: CASSYGGARETQYF; CDR3nt: TGTGCCAGCAGTTACGGGGGAGCGCGAGAGACCCAGTACTTC
v_gene: TRBV7-2; j_gene: TRBJ2-7; d_gene: .; abundance: few; CDR3aa: CASRSAPGAYEQYF; CDR3nt: TGTGCCAGCAGATCTGCCCCAGGAGCCTACGAGCAGTACTTC
v_gene: TRBV7-9; j_gene: TRBJ1-5; d_gene: .; abundance: .; CDR3aa: CASSRAGGNQPQHF; CDR3nt: TGTGCCAGCAGCCGGGCAGGGGGCAATCAGCCCCAGCATTTT
v_gene: TRBV20-1; j_gene: TRBJ2-1; d_gene: .; abundance: .; CDR3aa: CSAIPGLDFNEQFF; CDR3nt: TGCAGTGCTATACCGGGACTTGATTTTAATGAGCAGTTCTTC
v_gene: TRBV7-2; j_gene: TRBJ1-6; d_gene: .; abundance: few; CDR3aa: CASSLGQGAVLYSPLHF; CDR3nt: TGTGCCAGCAGCTTAGGGCAGGGCGCAGTCCTCTATTCACCCCTCCACTTT
v_gene: TRBV12-3/TRBV12-4; j_gene: TRBJ2-7; d_gene: TRBD1; abundance: few; CDR3aa: CASSSGDRIYEQYF; CDR3nt: TGTGCCAGCAGTTCCGGGGACAGAATTTACGAGCAGTACTTC
v_gene: TRBV9; j_gene: TRBJ1-2; d_gene: TRBD1; abundance: .; CDR3aa: CASSAHRGTANYGYTF; CDR3nt: TGTGCCAGCAGCGCCCATAGGGGGACAGCTAACTATGGCTACACCTTC
v_gene: TRBV7-2; j_gene: TRBJ2-2; d_gene: .; abundance: few; CDR3aa: CASSLGPVGNSHGELFF; CDR3nt: TGTGCCAGCAGCTTGGGCCCTGTAGGGAACTCACACGGGGAGCTGTTTTTT
v_gene: TRBV2; j_gene: TRBJ1-5; d_gene: TRBD1; abundance: .; CDR3aa: CASRGGTGLGHPQHF; CDR3nt: TGTGCCAGCAGAGGCGGGACAGGGTTGGGTCATCCCCAGCATTTT
v_gene: TRBV6-5; j_gene: TRBJ2-6; d_gene: .; abundance: .; CDR3aa: CASSYEGPGANVLTF; CDR3nt: TGTGCCAGCAGTTACGAGGGGCCAGGGGCCAACGTCCTGACTTTC
v_gene: TRBV9; j_gene: TRBJ1-2; d_gene: .; abundance: .; CDR3aa: CASSAQPGRTRDYTF; CDR3nt: TGTGCCAGCAGCGCCCAGCCGGGACGGACCCGGGACTACACCTTC
v_gene: TRBV7-9; j_gene: TRBJ2-5; d_gene: .; abundance: .; CDR3aa: CASSSLRAGETQYF; CDR3nt: TGTGCCAGCAGTTCGCTCCGGGCGGGGGAGACCCAGTACTTC
v_gene: TRBV20-1; j_gene: TRBJ1-1; d_gene: TRBD1; abundance: .; CDR3aa: CSAKGTGGTEAFF; CDR3nt: TGCAGTGCTAAAGGGACAGGAGGCACTGAAGCTTTCTTT
v_gene: TRBV7-9; j_gene: TRBJ2-3; d_gene: .; abundance: .; CDR3aa: CASTDRGSTDTQYF; CDR3nt: TGTGCCAGCACGGACCGGGGCTCCACAGATACGCAGTATTTT
v_gene: TRBV9; j_gene: TRBJ2-1; d_gene: TRBD2; abundance: .; CDR3aa: CASSVRGTSGLKRDEQFF; CDR3nt: TGTGCCAGCAGCGTAAGAGGGACTAGCGGGCTTAAGAGAGATGAGCAGTTCTTC
v_gene: TRBV29-1; j_gene: TRBJ2-3; d_gene: .; abundance: few; CDR3aa: CSVAQGADTQYF; CDR3nt: TGCAGCGTTGCTCAGGGTGCAGATACGCAGTATTTT
v_gene: TRBV28; j_gene: TRBJ2-1; d_gene: TRBD1; abundance: .; CDR3aa: CASSLLQGVDEQFF; CDR3nt: TGTGCCAGCAGTTTGTTGCAGGGGGTGGATGAGCAGTTCTTC
v_gene: TRBV6-5; j_gene: TRBJ2-5; d_gene: TRBD1; abundance: .; CDR3aa: CASRADRVGETQYF; CDR3nt: TGTGCCAGCAGGGCGGACAGGGTGGGGGAGACCCAGTACTTC